This TCR beta chain was captured by sequencing in a study of blood T cell repertoires in COVID-19. Study information: Acute and convalescent COVID-19 specimens originated in the United States, Italy and Spain. T cells, B-cell-depleted T cells, or PBMCs supplied cDNA or gDNA.

In the authors' workflow: Reference gene primer amplification gave estimated nucleated cell counts. Libraries were prepared by immunoSEQ multiplex PCR; TCRdb keeps only in-frame clonotypes and omits some of them. That table furnishes V, J and clone size, whereas the DNA furnished D and trimming. The table has over 200,000 clones, over 75% seen once. Germline V gene sequence: CDR1 DFQATT, CDR2 SNEGSKA (reference sequence). The trim removed 3 bases at V and 1 base at J, leaving 8 bases unmatched. This CDR3 region has 17 residues. Participant-reported clinical history was the basis for cohort assignment.

The rearrangement joins TRBV20-1 to TRBJ2-1, with 11 bases fitting TRBD1. This receptor was identified in a man younger than 35 who had recovered from COVID-19. Sequencing used PBMCs or T cells enriched from blood (not recorded which). CDR3 loop: CSASHFGTGGSYNEQFF. The DNA for the CDR3 is TGCAGTGCTAGTCACTTTGGGACAGGGGGGTCCTACAATGAGCAGTTCTTC.